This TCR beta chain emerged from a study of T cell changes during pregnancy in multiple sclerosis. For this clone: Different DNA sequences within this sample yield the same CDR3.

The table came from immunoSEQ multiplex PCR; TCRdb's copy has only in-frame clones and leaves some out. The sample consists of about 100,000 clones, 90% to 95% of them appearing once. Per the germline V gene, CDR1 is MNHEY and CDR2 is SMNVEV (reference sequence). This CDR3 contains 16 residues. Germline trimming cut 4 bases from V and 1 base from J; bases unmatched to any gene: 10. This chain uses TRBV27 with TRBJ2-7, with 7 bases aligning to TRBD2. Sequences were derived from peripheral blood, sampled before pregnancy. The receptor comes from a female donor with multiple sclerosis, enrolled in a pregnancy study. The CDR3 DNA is TGTGCCAGCAGTTGGGGTACGGGCGGGAGTTCCTACGAGCAGTACTTC. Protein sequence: CASSWGTGGSSYEQYF.